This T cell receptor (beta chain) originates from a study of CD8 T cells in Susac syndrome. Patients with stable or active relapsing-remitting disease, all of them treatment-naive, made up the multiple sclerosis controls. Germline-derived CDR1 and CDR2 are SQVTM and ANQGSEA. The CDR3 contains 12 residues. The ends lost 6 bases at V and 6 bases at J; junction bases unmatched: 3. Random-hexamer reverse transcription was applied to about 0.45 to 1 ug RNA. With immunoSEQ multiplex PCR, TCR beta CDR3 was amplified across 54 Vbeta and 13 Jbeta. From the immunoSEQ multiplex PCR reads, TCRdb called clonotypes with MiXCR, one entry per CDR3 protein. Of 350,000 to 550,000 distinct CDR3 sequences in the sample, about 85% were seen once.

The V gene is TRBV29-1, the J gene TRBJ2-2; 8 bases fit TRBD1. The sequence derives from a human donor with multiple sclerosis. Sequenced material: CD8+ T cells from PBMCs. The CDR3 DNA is TGCAGCGTACAGGGGGACCCCGGGGAGCTGTTTTTT. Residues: CSVQGDPGELFF.